The 24 T cell receptor beta chains reported below all come from one sample, sequenced in a study of response to subunit inactivated influenza vaccine. Each CDR3 protein gets one entry after TCRdb re-called the RT-PCR reads with MiXCR. The table has approximately 700,000 distinct CDR3 sequences, 15% to 18% seen once. Here the sequenced sample was PBMCs from blood, taken 11 to 12 days after vaccination. Source of these receptors: a man aged 50 or older who received an inactivated influenza vaccine.

This clonotype was seen only a few times. The chain combines TRBV2 with TRBJ2-3; D is unresolved. V dropped 4 bases and J dropped 2 bases, with 13 bases sitting between them. Germline-derived CDR1 and CDR2 are SNHLY and FYNNEI. The CDR3 spans 15 residues. The CDR3 region has the DNA TGTGCCAGCAGTGCACAACAGAGACACACAGATACGCAGTATTTT. Translation: CASSAQQRHTDTQYF.

At least ten counts were recorded for this clonotype. The V call is TRBV7-9, the J call TRBJ2-2; no clear D gene. Trimming removed 1 base from V and 6 bases from J, with 6 bases in between. Per the germline V gene, CDR1 is SEHNR and CDR2 is FQNEAQ (reference sequence). CDR3 length: 13 residues. CDR3 sequence (DNA): TGTGCCAGCAGCTTAGAGGCGGCCGGGGAGCTGTTTTTT. It is translated as CASSLEAAGELFF.

The chain links TRBV2 to TRBJ2-1, with TRBD1 as a possible D gene (5 bases). CDR3 length equals 14 residues. Germline CDR1 reads SNHLY; CDR2 reads FYNNEI. With 4 bases removed from V and 7 bases from J, the gap between germline ends came to 14 bases. CDR3: CASSGPGSFNEQFF. In DNA, the CDR3 is TGTGCCAGCAGTGGGCCAGGGTCCTTTAATGAGCAGTTCTTC.

In its sample, this clonotype was seen many times. The chain couples TRBV6-5 to TRBJ2-7; 8 bases map to TRBD1. This CDR3 region has 12 residues. Germline lookup yields CDR1 MNHEY and CDR2 SVGAGI. With V trimmed by 10 bases and J by 5 bases, 7 bases remained unmatched. CDR3 in amino acids: CATYDRGNEQYF. As DNA, the CDR3 is TGTGCCACCTACGACAGGGGCAACGAGCAGTACTTC.

A note on this clonotype: Compared with germline, one end of the junction differs, possibly owing to a read error. The V and J genes are TRBV7-7 and TRBJ2-5; 9 nucleotides match TRBD1. The CDR3 extends over 14 amino acids. Germline V gene sequence: CDR1 SSHAT, CDR2 FNYEAQ (reference sequence). CDR3 DNA: TGTGCTAGCAGCCAATTGGGACAGGGAATTTCCCAGTACTTC. The encoded protein is CASSQLGQGISQYF. The variable domain in full, with the rest retrieved from reference TRBV7-7 and TRBJ2-5, is GAGVSQSPRYKVTKRGQDVTLRCDPISSHATLYWYQQALGQGPEFLTYFNYEAQPDKSGLPSDRFSAERPEGSISTLTIQRTEQRDSAMYRCASSQLGQGISQYFGPGTRLLVL.

This clonotype was found a few times. The V call is TRBV5-1, the J call TRBJ1-2, with 10 bases identical to TRBD1. This CDR3 has 18 residues. Germline assignment: CDR1 SGHRS and CDR2 YFSETQ. The junction had 14 bases not matched to a gene; V was cut back by 3 bases and J by 3 bases. Written as DNA, the CDR3 is TGCGCCAGCAGCTGGAGGGGACGACAGGGGGCAAGTCACTATGGCTACACCTTC. It encodes CASSWRGRQGASHYGYTF.

This clonotype was counted a single time. The chain combines TRBV20-1 with TRBJ2-7; D gene uncertain. The CDR3 is 13 amino acids. CDR1 is DFQATT and CDR2 is SNEGSKA in the germline V gene (reference sequence). The ends were cut back, 1 base at V and 2 bases at J, with 9 bases in the middle. The CDR3 loop is CSARASWAYEQYF. The CDR3 DNA sequence: TGCAGTGCTAGAGCCAGCTGGGCCTACGAGCAGTACTTC.

This clonotype came up many times. V is TRBV29-1 and J is TRBJ2-7; no definite D call. This CDR3 spans 13 amino acids. V was clipped by 6 bases and J by 1 base, with 13 bases between them. CDR1 is SQVTM and CDR2 is ANQGSEA in the germline V gene. CDR3 loop: CSVSLPSSYEQYF. DNA of the CDR3: TGCAGCGTCTCCCTCCCCAGTTCCTACGAGCAGTACTTC.

This chain links TRBV18 with TRBJ1-2; 9 nucleotides match TRBD1. This CDR3 contains 15 residues. V was pared by 5 bases and J by 3 bases, with 7 bases of the junction left unmatched. The germline V gene has CDR1 KGHSH and CDR2 LQKENI. The CDR3 DNA is TGTGCCAGCTCAATCACAGACAGGGGGGACTATGGCTACACCTTC. It yields the protein CASSITDRGDYGYTF.

The chain uses TRBV6-5 and TRBJ2-1; D perhaps matches TRBD1 (5 bases). Trimming shortened V by 5 bases and J by 7 bases, and 6 bases separated the two germline ends. Germline CDR1 and CDR2: MNHEY and SVGAGI. The CDR3 loop spans 11 amino acids. For the CDR3, the DNA is TGTGCCAGCAGTCGACAGAATGAGCAGTTCTTC. Protein: CASSRQNEQFF.

In this sample, this clonotype turned up many times. This chain connects TRBV6-1 to TRBJ2-7; 8 bases are a match to TRBD1. The V and J ends lost 6 bases and 2 bases, in that order; junction bases with no gene match: 3. The CDR3 runs 13 residues. The germline V gene encodes CDR1 MNHNS and CDR2 SASEGT. CDR3 loop: CASSDRGPYEQYF. Written as DNA, the CDR3 is TGTGCCAGCAGCGACAGGGGCCCCTACGAGCAGTACTTC.

This clonotype was seen a few times. The genes are TRBV6-2 or TRBV6-3 and TRBJ2-7; 7 bases agree with TRBD1. V shed 0 bases, J shed 2 bases, and the junction held 7 bases outside the gene matches. The germline V gene encodes CDR1 MNHEY and CDR2 SVGEGT. The length of the CDR3 is 16 residues. The CDR3 loop is CASSYSKFQGAYEQYF. DNA of the CDR3: TGTGCCAGCAGTTACTCGAAATTCCAGGGGGCCTACGAGCAGTACTTC.

V and J are TRBV7-9 and TRBJ2-2, with 10 bases that match TRBD1. CDR1 and CDR2 (germline): SEHNR, FQNEAQ (reference sequence). Trimming took 4 bases from V and 7 from J; bases not matched to a gene: 12. The CDR3 has 17 amino acids. This CDR3 reads CASSSRDRGRGNGELFF. In DNA, the CDR3 is TGTGCCAGCAGCTCAAGGGACAGGGGAAGAGGAAACGGGGAGCTGTTTTTT.

This clonotype was recorded a few times. The gene calls are TRBV7-2 and TRBJ2-3; no clear D. The CDR3 contains 16 residues. V lost 0 bases to trimming and J lost 0 bases, with 10 bases between them. The V gene's germline CDR1 is SGHTA and CDR2 FQGNSA. Here the CDR3 reads CASSLARSASTDTQYF. In nucleotides, the CDR3 is TGTGCCAGCAGCTTAGCGCGGAGCGCTAGCACAGATACGCAGTATTTT.

This chain uses TRBV20-1 with TRBJ2-1, with 13 nucleotides matching TRBD2. The V gene end was trimmed by 5 bases and the J gene end by 5 bases; junction bases not matched to a gene: 9. CDR1 DFQATT and CDR2 SNEGSKA come from the germline V gene (reference sequence). CDR3 length: 16 residues. The CDR3 DNA follows: TGCAGTGCTCCGCCGGGACTAGCGGGGTACCACAATGAGCAGTTCTTC. This sequence encodes CSAPPGLAGYHNEQFF.

The chain uses TRBV9 and TRBJ2-5; D might be TRBD1 (7 bases). Per the germline V gene, CDR1 is SGDLS and CDR2 is YYNGEE. The CDR3 is 16 amino acids. Deletions cut 0 bases from V and 2 bases from J, with 14 bases between. The CDR3 DNA follows: TGTGCCAGCAGCGTAGCTCCCCAGGGGGGACAAGAGACCCAGTACTTC. Residues: CASSVAPQGGQETQYF.

The V call is TRBV12-3 or TRBV12-4, the J call TRBJ2-5; D possibly uses TRBD1 or TRBD2 (5 bases each). CDR3 length: 15 amino acids. Trimming shortened V by 6 bases and J by 1 base, and 15 bases separated the two germline ends. Here the CDR3 reads CASRYLAGAQETQYF. The CDR3 DNA follows: TGTGCCAGCAGGTACCTAGCCGGGGCCCAAGAGACCCAGTACTTC.

This clonotype was seen repeatedly, ten times or more. The V and J genes are TRBV25-1 and TRBJ2-1, with 7 positions matching TRBD1. After removal of 5 bases from V and 7 bases from J, the junction contained 5 bases not matched to a gene. CDR1 MGHDK and CDR2 SYGVNS come from the germline V gene. The CDR3 is 13 residues long. The CDR3: CASSRTGVNEQFF. The CDR3 region has the DNA TGTGCCAGCAGTAGGACAGGAGTGAATGAGCAGTTCTTC.

This clonotype has just a few counts. The CDR3 loop is CASSQVGGGVSYNEQFF. The CDR3 coding sequence is TGTGCCAGCAGCCAAGTGGGCGGCGGTGTCTCCTACAATGAGCAGTTCTTC. The rearrangement joins TRBV7-2 to TRBJ2-1; D unresolved. The length of the CDR3 is 17 residues. Germline V lookup: CDR1 SGHTA, CDR2 FQGNSA. V was pared by 5 bases and J by 0 bases, with 17 bases between.

The J gene is TRBJ2-7, the V gene TRBV4-2; no firm D call. The CDR3 covers 14 residues. Germline V CDR1 and CDR2: LGHNA, YNFKEQ. The germline V and J ends were trimmed by 8 bases and 2 bases, with 16 bases remaining between them. The CDR3 protein is CASGPRKNAYEQYF. CDR3 coding DNA: TGTGCCAGCGGGCCGCGGAAAAATGCCTACGAGCAGTACTTC.

This sequence joins TRBV4-2 and TRBJ2-5; 12 bases line up with TRBD2. The CDR3 runs 18 residues. Per germline, CDR1 LGHNA and CDR2 YNFKEQ. V was pared by 4 bases and J by 0 bases, with 9 bases of the junction left unmatched. Here the CDR3 reads CASSLYRLAGGHQETQYF. Here the CDR3 DNA reads TGTGCCAGCAGCCTCTACCGCCTAGCGGGGGGGCACCAAGAGACCCAGTACTTC.

The V gene is TRBV12-3 or TRBV12-4, the J gene TRBJ2-3; TRBD2 aligns across 14 bases. The CDR3 contains 17 residues. V lost 4 bases, J lost 6 bases, and 9 bases stayed unmatched. This CDR3 is CASSSFSGLAGVDTQYF. As DNA, the CDR3 is TGTGCCAGCAGTTCATTCTCGGGACTAGCGGGGGTGGATACGCAGTATTTT.

The chain links TRBV29-1 to TRBJ2-5; weak D call: TRBD2 (6 bases). The CDR3 has 13 amino acids. The V gene's germline CDR1 is SQVTM and CDR2 ANQGSEA. The V end lost 7 bases, the J end lost 5 bases, and 17 bases lay between the germline ends. The chain's CDR3 is CSGQAGIGETQYF. The CDR3 bases are TGCAGCGGTCAGGCGGGGATCGGGGAGACCCAGTACTTC.

V gene TRBV20-1 combines with J gene TRBJ2-1; 14 nucleotides line up with TRBD2. The germline CDR1 and CDR2 sequences are DFQATT and SNEGSKA (reference sequence). V was pared by 3 bases and J by 4 bases, with 2 bases of the junction left unmatched. The CDR3 totals 15 residues. The CDR3 here is CSARGLAGVYNEQFF. The CDR3 DNA follows: TGCAGTGCTAGGGGACTAGCGGGAGTATACAATGAGCAGTTCTTC.